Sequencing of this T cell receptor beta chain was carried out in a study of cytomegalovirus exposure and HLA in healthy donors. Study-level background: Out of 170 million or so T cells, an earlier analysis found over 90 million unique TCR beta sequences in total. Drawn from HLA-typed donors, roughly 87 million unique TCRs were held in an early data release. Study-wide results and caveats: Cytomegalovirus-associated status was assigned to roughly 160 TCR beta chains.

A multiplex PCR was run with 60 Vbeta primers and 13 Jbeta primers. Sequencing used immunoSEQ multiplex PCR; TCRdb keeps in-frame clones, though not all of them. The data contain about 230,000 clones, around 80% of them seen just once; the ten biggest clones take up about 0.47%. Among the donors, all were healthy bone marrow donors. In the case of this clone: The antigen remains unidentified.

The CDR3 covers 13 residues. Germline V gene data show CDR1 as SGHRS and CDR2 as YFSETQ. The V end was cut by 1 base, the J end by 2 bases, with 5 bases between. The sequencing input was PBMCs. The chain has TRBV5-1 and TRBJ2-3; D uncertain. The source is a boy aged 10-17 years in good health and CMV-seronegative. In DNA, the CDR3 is TGCGCCAGCAGCTTGTATTTCACAGATACGCAGTATTTT. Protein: CASSLYFTDTQYF. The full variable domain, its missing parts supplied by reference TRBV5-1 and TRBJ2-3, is KAGVTQTPRYLIKTRGQQVTLSCSPISGHRSVSWYQQTPGQGLQFLFEYFSETQRNKGNFPGRFSGRQFSNSRSEMNVSTLELGDSALYLCASSLYFTDTQYFGPGTRLTVL.